These T cell receptor beta chains were read from a single sample in a study of T cell responses to AZD1222 COVID-19 vaccine. The method was immunoSEQ multiplex PCR; TCRdb's version includes in-frame clones alone and lacks a portion of them. Among around 99,000 clones listed, approximately 90% were seen once. Sequenced material: peripheral blood, taken on day 0 of AZD1222 vaccination. The receptors originated from an adult in good health. Both conserved end residues are part of each CDR3. The D gene is left open where the match is weak. Where a row states a size, it is once, few, many or the class of an expanded clone; other rows omit it.

CASSIAQGPYGYTF TGTGCCAGTAGTATAGCCCAGGGCCCCTATGGCTACACCTTC TRBJ1-2 . TRBV19 .
CATGRGAGYGYTF TGTGCCACGGGGAGGGGAGCAGGCTATGGCTACACCTTC TRBJ1-2 . TRBV3-1/TRBV3-2 once
CASSYFRSGYTF TGTGCCAGCAGTTACTTCCGAAGTGGCTACACCTTC TRBJ1-2 . TRBV6-2/TRBV6-3 few
CAISGTGSGEQYF TGTGCCATCAGCGGGACAGGTTCGGGCGAGCAGTACTTC TRBJ2-7 TRBD1 TRBV10-3 .
CARGQPYEQYF TGCGCCCGCGGACAGCCCTACGAGCAGTACTTC TRBJ2-7 . TRBV10-1 .
CAWSVLGLAGAAEQYF TGTGCCTGGAGTGTACTCGGCCTAGCGGGGGCTGCCGAGCAGTACTTC TRBJ2-7 TRBD2 TRBV30 few
CASSPNTGTNYGYTF TGCGCCAGCAGCCCCAACACAGGTACTAACTATGGCTACACCTTC TRBJ1-2 . TRBV4-3 .
CASSLDQGYQETQYF TGTGCCAGCAGCCTCGATCAGGGGTACCAAGAGACCCAGTACTTC TRBJ2-5 . TRBV7-6 .
CASSKQGAWQPQHF TGTGCCAGCAGTAAACAGGGGGCCTGGCAGCCCCAGCATTTT TRBJ1-5 TRBD1 TRBV6-5 .
CASSSLGDTQYF TGTGCCAGCAGTTCCCTCGGAGATACGCAGTATTTT TRBJ2-3 . TRBV6-5 .
CASSSGQLHEKLFF TGTGCCAGCAGCTCGGGACAGTTACATGAAAAACTGTTTTTT TRBJ1-4 TRBD1 TRBV13 .
CASSPSGEGQETQYF TGTGCCAGCAGCCCTAGCGGGGAGGGACAAGAGACCCAGTACTTC TRBJ2-5 TRBD2 TRBV11-2 .
CASSLARLAEIYNEQFF TGTGCCAGCAGCTTAGCGCGGTTGGCAGAGATATACAATGAGCAGTTCTTC TRBJ2-1 . TRBV7-8 .
CASSRDQGSNQPQHF TGTGCCAGCAGCCGAGATCAGGGGAGCAATCAGCCCCAGCATTTT TRBJ1-5 . TRBV7-8 .
CASSQSSYEQYF TGTGCCAGCAGCCAGAGCTCCTACGAGCAGTACTTC TRBJ2-7 . TRBV7-2 .
CASSMDRGASSYNSPLHF TGTGCCAGTAGTATGGACAGGGGGGCGAGCTCCTATAATTCACCCCTCCACTTT TRBJ1-6 TRBD1 TRBV19 .
CASSLFTKDRGYTGELFF TGTGCCAGCAGCCTTTTTACTAAGGACAGGGGGTACACCGGGGAGCTGTTTTTT TRBJ2-2 TRBD1 TRBV7-2 .
CASSPLAGGETGELFF TGTGCCAGCTCACCCCTAGCGGGAGGAGAAACCGGGGAGCTGTTTTTT TRBJ2-2 TRBD2 TRBV18 .
CASSSIPGLAANNEQFF TGTGCCAGCAGTTCAATACCCGGGCTAGCGGCCAACAATGAGCAGTTCTTC TRBJ2-1 TRBD2 TRBV28 .
CASSLGTRISHEQYF TGTGCCAGCAGCTTAGGTACTAGGATCTCCCACGAGCAGTACTTC TRBJ2-7 . TRBV7-6 .
CASSPGTDWYEKLFF TGTGCCAGCAGCCCAGGGACCGATTGGTATGAAAAACTGTTTTTT TRBJ1-4 . TRBV7-9 .
CSVERYREETQYF TGCAGCGTTGAACGGTACAGGGAAGAGACCCAGTACTTC TRBJ2-5 . TRBV29-1 .
CASTISGQLGGGYTF TGTGCCAGCACCATATCGGGACAGCTAGGGGGCGGCTACACCTTC TRBJ1-2 TRBD1 TRBV28 .
CASSQSTGYYGYTF TGTGCCAGCAGTCAGTCCACAGGGTACTATGGCTACACCTTC TRBJ1-2 . TRBV28 .
CSVDGLALPYNEQFF TGCAGCGTTGATGGACTAGCCCTTCCCTACAATGAGCAGTTCTTC TRBJ2-1 TRBD2 TRBV29-1 .
CASGKGGSYEQYF TGCGCCAGTGGCAAAGGGGGGTCCTACGAGCAGTACTTC TRBJ2-7 . TRBV5-1 .
CASSLPQGGTTDTQYF TGCGCCAGCAGCTTACCACAGGGGGGAACCACAGATACGCAGTATTTT TRBJ2-3 TRBD1 TRBV5-1 .
CSAQTGGAYIQYF TGCAGCGCCCAGACAGGGGGCGCTTACATTCAGTACTTC TRBJ2-4 TRBD1 TRBV29-1 .
CASAERTPPYNEQFF TGTGCCAGCGCGGAGCGGACTCCCCCCTACAATGAGCAGTTCTTC TRBJ2-1 . TRBV2 .
CASSQDRRYSPLHF TGCGCCAGCAGCCAAGATAGGAGATATTCACCCCTCCACTTT TRBJ1-6 . TRBV4-1 .
CASSLALHGYTF TGTGCCAGCAGCCTGGCCCTCCACGGCTACACCTTC TRBJ1-2 . TRBV3-1/TRBV3-2 .
CSSLTGVNTEAFF TGCAGCTCACTGACAGGAGTGAACACTGAAGCTTTCTTT TRBJ1-1 . TRBV29-1 .
CASSLLAGGTDTQYF TGTGCCAGCAGCTTACTAGCGGGAGGAACAGATACGCAGTATTTT TRBJ2-3 TRBD2 TRBV7-7 .
CASSRDREPNTEAFF TGTGCCAGCAGCCGGGACAGGGAACCGAACACTGAAGCTTTCTTT TRBJ1-1 TRBD1 TRBV2 .
CASSIGQGSEKLFF TGTGCCAGTAGTATAGGACAGGGAAGCGAAAAACTGTTTTTT TRBJ1-4 TRBD1 TRBV19 .
CASSPGTGATNEKLFF TGTGCCAGCAGCCCTGGGACGGGTGCGACTAATGAAAAACTGTTTTTT TRBJ1-4 . TRBV7-3 .
CASSSGQEEGWVYEQYF TGCGCCAGCAGCTCGGGACAGGAGGAAGGCTGGGTCTACGAGCAGTACTTC TRBJ2-7 TRBD1 TRBV5-1 .
CASSTTGTVVRRGYTF TGTGCCAGCAGCACAACCGGGACGGTGGTCCGTCGAGGCTACACCTTC TRBJ1-2 . TRBV9 .
CASSLAQGISEKLFF TGTGCCAGCAGCTTAGCGCAGGGCATTTCTGAAAAACTGTTTTTT TRBJ1-4 . TRBV7-8 .
CASGTGGFQPQHF TGTGCCAGCGGGACAGGGGGCTTTCAGCCCCAGCATTTT TRBJ1-5 TRBD1 TRBV12-3/TRBV12-4 .
CATRGFTLHF TGTGCCACCCGGGGGTTCACCCTCCACTTT TRBJ1-6 . TRBV2 .
CASGLPYASGRPHSSYNEQFF TGTGCTAGTGGTTTGCCATACGCTAGCGGGAGGCCGCATAGCTCCTACAATGAGCAGTTCTTC TRBJ2-1 TRBD2 TRBV12-5 .
CATSGNRVNEKLFF TGTGCCACCAGCGGGAACAGGGTTAATGAAAAACTGTTTTTT TRBJ1-4 . TRBV15 .
CASSSLKKGMGYTF TGTGCCAGCAGCTCCTTGAAGAAGGGGATGGGCTACACCTTC TRBJ1-2 . TRBV11-2 .
CASSVGQSTEAFF TGTGCCAGCAGCGTGGGACAGTCGACTGAAGCTTTCTTT TRBJ1-1 TRBD1 TRBV7-6 .
CASRPTLATGELFF TGTGCCAGCAGACCTACCTTAGCCACCGGGGAGCTGTTTTTT TRBJ2-2 . TRBV28 .
CASSPSADRINYGYTF TGTGCCAGCAGCCCTTCCGCAGACAGAATTAACTATGGCTACACCTTC TRBJ1-2 . TRBV5-4 .
CASSQGEVAGGGETQYF TGCGCCAGCAGCCAAGGGGAGGTAGCGGGGGGCGGAGAGACCCAGTACTTC TRBJ2-5 TRBD2 TRBV4-1 .
CASSQGTGIGNTIYF TGTGCCAGCAGCCAAGGAACAGGGATTGGAAACACCATATATTTT TRBJ1-3 . TRBV4-2 .
CASRQPNEKLFF TGTGCCAGCAGACAGCCCAATGAAAAACTGTTTTTT TRBJ1-4 . TRBV28 .
CATIKYTGELFF TGTGCCACCATTAAGTACACCGGGGAGCTGTTTTTT TRBJ2-2 . TRBV7-9 .
CATSDAIFGQGSMGEQYF TGTGCCACCAGTGATGCAATCTTTGGACAGGGCTCGATGGGGGAGCAGTACTTC TRBJ2-7 TRBD1 TRBV24-1 .
CASSLGLRGGSYEQYF TGTGCCAGCAGCTTGGGTCTGCGGGGGGGCTCCTACGAGCAGTACTTC TRBJ2-7 TRBD2 TRBV11-2 .